Following are 27 T cell receptor beta chains from one sample sequenced in a study of T cell responses to AZD1222 COVID-19 vaccine. TCRdb's table, derived via immunoSEQ multiplex PCR, lists solely in-frame clones and lacks some. This table has some 170,000 clones, just under 90% appearing once. Source: peripheral blood, taken 28 days after the second dose of the MenACWY control vaccine. These receptors were taken from an adult who received the MenACWY meningococcal vaccine as a control.

This chain links TRBV27 with TRBJ2-2, with D uncertain. The CDR3 is made up of 15 amino acids. V gave up 6 bases and J gave up 4 bases, with 15 bases separating them. Germline CDR1 reads MNHEY; CDR2 reads SMNVEV (reference sequence). CDR3 sequence reads: CASSPYGVGTGELFF. The CDR3 bases are TGTGCCAGCAGCCCTTATGGGGTGGGCACCGGGGAGCTGTTTTTT.

In the case of this clone: Within the sample, other DNA sequences also encode this same CDR3. The V gene is TRBV27, the J gene TRBJ2-1, with 14 bases fitting TRBD2. The CDR3 totals 15 residues. The germline V gene has CDR1 MNHEY and CDR2 SMNVEV (reference sequence). The ends lost 5 bases at V and 10 bases at J; junction bases unmatched: 7. CDR3 DNA: TGTGCCAGCAGTCCCGGGACTAGCGGGAGTGGGGAGCAGTTCTTC. Amino acids: CASSPGTSGSGEQFF.

The chain has TRBV30 and TRBJ1-3; D call uncertain. Germline lookup yields CDR1 GTSNPN and CDR2 SVGIG (reference sequence). V was clipped by 1 base and J by 3 bases, with 4 bases between them. The CDR3 runs to 12 residues. Written as DNA, the CDR3 is TGTGCCTGGAGTGCCATTGGAAACACCATATATTTT. It yields the protein CAWSAIGNTIYF.

J is TRBJ1-1 and V is TRBV27, with D possibly TRBD1 on 6 matching bases. There are 12 residues in the CDR3. Germline loops: CDR1 MNHEY, CDR2 SMNVEV (reference sequence). Between the trimmed V and J ends, which lost 6 bases and 6 bases, there was a span of 11 bases. The CDR3 here is CASRQGTAEAFF. CDR3 coding DNA: TGTGCCAGCAGACAGGGCACGGCTGAAGCTTTCTTT.

The V and J genes are TRBV7-2 and TRBJ2-7; D gene unclear. Trimming removed 1 base at V and 0 bases at J, with 7 bases between. This CDR3 has 14 residues. Germline CDR1 is SGHTA and CDR2 is FQGNSA. The CDR3 DNA sequence: TGTGCCAGCAGCTTAGACAGTTCCTCCTACGAGCAGTACTTC. It specifies CASSLDSSSYEQYF.

The chain links TRBV3-1 (or the pseudogene TRBV3-2) to TRBJ2-1; D gene ambiguous. CDR1 and CDR2 (germline): LGHDT, YNNKEL (reference sequence). The CDR3 spans 13 residues. Trimming took off 1 base at V and 6 bases at J, with 7 bases between the two ends. The CDR3 coding sequence is TGTGCCAGCAGCCAAGTAACTCTCAATGAGCAGTTCTTC. Translated, it gives CASSQVTLNEQFF.

The V gene is TRBV19, the J gene TRBJ1-1; unclear D gene. V gave up 10 bases and J gave up 5 bases, with 17 bases separating them. Germline V CDR1 and CDR2: LNHDA, SQIVND (reference sequence). This CDR3 region has 13 residues. CDR3 coding DNA: TGTGCCAATACGCCACTTCTAGGAACTGAAGCTTTCTTT. It yields the protein CANTPLLGTEAFF.

The chain joins TRBV6-5 to TRBJ1-1; no definite D call. This CDR3 spans 16 amino acids. Germline CDR1 MNHEY, CDR2 SVGAGI. V was clipped by 1 base and J by 5 bases, with 17 bases between them. The CDR3 nucleotides read TGTGCCAGCAGTTACTACCCCCCCCCGGGGTTTACTGAAGCTTTCTTT. It yields the protein CASSYYPPPGFTEAFF.

The chain is built from TRBV7-9 and TRBJ2-1; 10 bases match TRBD2. Per the germline V gene, CDR1 is SEHNR and CDR2 is FQNEAQ (reference sequence). V lost 3 bases, J lost 5 bases, and 7 bases stayed unmatched. This CDR3 region has 16 residues. The CDR3 DNA follows: TGTGCCAGCAGCTTGCCCCGACTAGCGGGTAACAATGAGCAGTTCTTC. It yields the protein CASSLPRLAGNNEQFF.

The chain carries TRBV4-3 and TRBJ2-5; possible D gene TRBD2, 6 bases. This CDR3 region has 16 residues. In germline, CDR1 is LGHNA, CDR2 YSLEER. V lost 1 base and J 5 bases, leaving 17 bases between the germline ends. CDR3 DNA: TGCGCCAGCAGCCAAGTTGGGGCCGGGACTTCGGAGACCCAGTACTTC. Protein product: CASSQVGAGTSETQYF.

The chain combines TRBV15 with TRBJ2-5; no definite D call. The CDR3 loop spans 15 amino acids. CDR1 and CDR2 from the germline V gene are LNHNV and YYDKDF (reference sequence). Trimming took 0 bases from V and 0 from J, leaving 8 bases between them. The CDR3 nucleotides are TGTGCCACCAGCAGAGATCTGGGATACCAAGAGACCCAGTACTTC. The encoded protein is CATSRDLGYQETQYF.

This clone was detected a few times. The chain has TRBV15 and TRBJ2-7, with D possibly TRBD2 on 6 matching bases. Germline loops: CDR1 LNHNV, CDR2 YYDKDF (reference sequence). The CDR3 is made up of 15 amino acids. Deletions cut 0 bases from V and 6 bases from J, with 15 bases between. The CDR3 DNA reads as TGTGCCACCAGCAGAGATTTCGGGGGTTGGGGCGAGCAGTACTTC. Protein: CATSRDFGGWGEQYF.

The chain employs TRBV19 and TRBJ2-2; D is perhaps TRBD2 (5 bases). With 3 bases removed from V and 1 base from J, the gap between germline ends came to 12 bases. The V gene's germline CDR1 is LNHDA and CDR2 SQIVND (reference sequence). The CDR3 extends over 16 amino acids. CDR3 region: CASSMEDFLNTGELFF. The CDR3 bases are TGTGCCAGTAGTATGGAGGACTTTCTGAACACCGGGGAGCTGTTTTTT. The complete variable domain, with remaining parts taken from reference TRBV19 and TRBJ2-2, reads DGGITQSPKYLFRKEGQNVTLSCEQNLNHDAMYWYRQDPGQGLRLIYYSQIVNDFQKGDIAEGYSVSREKKESFPLTVTSAQKNPTAFYLCASSMEDFLNTGELFFGEGSRLTVL.

This chain connects TRBV7-2 to TRBJ2-3; D is undetermined. The length of the CDR3 is 13 residues. V lost 1 base and J 4 bases, leaving 6 bases between the germline ends. Per germline, CDR1 SGHTA and CDR2 FQGNSA. The CDR3 region has the DNA TGTGCCAGCAGCTTAGATTTCCCAGATACGCAGTATTTT. It is translated as CASSLDFPDTQYF.

This clone was observed once. The V and J genes are TRBV11-2 and TRBJ2-7; D unresolved. The V end lost 1 base, the J end lost 2 bases, and 12 bases lay between the germline ends. The CDR3 spans 15 residues. Germline-derived CDR1 and CDR2 are SGHAT and FQNNGV. CDR3 sequence reads: CASSLAFGMAYEQYF. Here the CDR3 DNA reads TGTGCCAGCAGCTTAGCTTTCGGCATGGCCTACGAGCAGTACTTC.

The J gene is TRBJ2-7, the V gene TRBV9; possible D gene TRBD1, 6 bases. Germline V gene lookup returns CDR1 SGDLS and CDR2 YYNGEE. V was cut by 2 bases and J by 4 bases, with 13 bases left in between. The CDR3 spans 14 residues. This CDR3 is CASSVTGLGYEQYF. CDR3 nucleotide sequence: TGTGCCAGCAGCGTTACAGGGCTAGGGTACGAGCAGTACTTC. The full variable domain, in which reference TRBV9 and TRBJ2-7 provide the parts outside the CDR3, is DSGVTQTPKHLITATGQRVTLRCSPRSGDLSVYWYQQSLDQGLQFLIQYYNGEERAKGNILERFSAQQFPDLHSELNLSSLELGDSALYFCASSVTGLGYEQYFGPGTRLTVT.

The chain links TRBV4-3 to TRBJ1-1, with D tentatively TRBD1 (5 bases). The CDR3 extends over 14 amino acids. V lost 2 bases, J lost 10 bases, and 17 bases lay in between. Per germline, CDR1 LGHNA and CDR2 YSLEER. The CDR3 spells CASSQFGQGKGAFF. The CDR3 DNA sequence: TGCGCCAGCAGCCAATTCGGGCAGGGCAAGGGAGCTTTCTTT.

The chain uses TRBV10-3 and TRBJ1-4; D not certain. Per germline, CDR1 ENHRY and CDR2 SYGVKD. The CDR3 runs 12 residues. The V and J ends lost 0 bases and 8 bases respectively, with 4 bases between them. The CDR3 loop reads CAISESEEKLFF. In DNA form, the CDR3 reads TGTGCCATCAGTGAGTCTGAGGAAAAACTGTTTTTT.

The chain uses TRBV7-2 and TRBJ1-2; 7 bases fit TRBD1. The CDR3 totals 14 residues. The junction had 8 bases not matched to a gene; V was cut back by 6 bases and J by 4 bases. CDR1 is SGHTA and CDR2 is FQGNSA in the germline V gene. The CDR3 nucleotides are TGTGCCAGCAGTAAAACAGGGGCTGCCTATGGCTACACCTTC. Translation gives CASSKTGAAYGYTF.

The V and J genes are TRBV10-2 and TRBJ1-1, with D perhaps matching TRBD1 (5 bases). The CDR3 covers 12 residues. CDR1 and CDR2 from the germline V gene are WSHSY and SAAADI. Trimming cost V 2 bases and J 6 bases, with 7 bases left between them. The CDR3 region is CASSEIRAEAFF. CDR3 nucleotide sequence: TGCGCCAGCAGTGAGATCAGGGCTGAAGCTTTCTTT.

V usage is TRBV28 and J usage is TRBJ2-1, with D perhaps matching TRBD2 (5 bases). The CDR3 has 14 amino acids. With 4 bases removed from V and 1 base from J, the gap between germline ends came to 8 bases. The germline CDR1 and CDR2 sequences are MDHEN and SYDVKM. The CDR3 spells CASSSGESYNEQFF. The CDR3 DNA reads TGTGCCAGCAGTTCCGGGGAGTCCTACAATGAGCAGTTCTTC. Variable domain in full (rest from reference TRBV28 and TRBJ2-1): DVKVTQSSRYLVKRTGEKVFLECVQDMDHENMFWYRQDPGLGLRLIYFSYDVKMKEKGDIPEGYSVSREKKERFSLILESASTNQTSMYLCASSSGESYNEQFFGPGTRLTVL.

The CDR3 loop reads CASSLEITSGTYEQYF. As DNA, the CDR3 is TGCGCCAGCAGCTTGGAGATAACTAGCGGGACCTACGAGCAGTACTTC. The V call is TRBV5-1, the J call TRBJ2-7; 10 bases agree with TRBD2. The CDR3 covers 16 residues. The V gene's germline CDR1 is SGHRS and CDR2 YFSETQ. V gave up 0 bases and J gave up 2 bases; unmatched junction bases: 5.

This clone was counted a few times. CDR3 region: CASSEQGYGYTF. As DNA, the CDR3 is TGTGCCAGCTCGGAACAGGGCTATGGCTACACCTTC. The chain employs TRBV6-5 and TRBJ1-2; possible D gene TRBD1, 6 bases. Germline CDR1 is MNHEY and CDR2 is SVGAGI. V lost 8 bases and J 4 bases, leaving 11 bases between the germline ends. CDR3 length: 12 amino acids.

J is TRBJ2-3 and V is TRBV28; D uncertain. CDR3 length: 15 residues. The germline CDR1 and CDR2 sequences are MDHEN and SYDVKM. Between the trimmed V and J ends, which lost 1 base and 0 bases, there was a span of 8 bases. As DNA, the CDR3 is TGTGCCAGCAGTTTATTGTCTACTAGCACAGATACGCAGTATTTT. Translation: CASSLLSTSTDTQYF.

The rearrangement uses TRBV30 and TRBJ2-7, with 7 nucleotides matching TRBD2. The CDR3 contains 14 residues. Losses at the gene ends were 0 bases for V and 5 bases for J; bases not matched to a gene: 7. CDR1 and CDR2 from the germline V gene are GTSNPN and SVGIG (reference sequence). CDR3 amino acids: CAWSVSVGGDEQYF. DNA of the CDR3: TGTGCCTGGAGTGTATCTGTGGGAGGGGACGAGCAGTACTTC.

About this clone itself: The sample carries other DNA sequences with the same CDR3. The V call is TRBV12-3 or TRBV12-4, the J call TRBJ1-5; no reliable D call. Between the trimmed V and J ends, which lost 5 bases and 3 bases, there was a span of 8 bases. The CDR3 has 13 amino acids. The CDR3 DNA sequence: TGTGCCAGCAGTAGTCCCCCCAATCAGCCCCAGCATTTT. As protein: CASSSPPNQPQHF.

This clone was counted a single time. The rearrangement uses TRBV5-5 and TRBJ1-2; tentative D call: TRBD1 (5 bases). Deletions cut 1 base from V and 0 bases from J, with 16 bases between. Germline-derived CDR1 and CDR2 are SGHKS and YYEKEE (reference sequence). This CDR3 has 17 residues. The CDR3 DNA reads as TGTGCCAGCAGCTTGTTCGTGAGTGGGGCTTCTAACTATGGCTACACCTTC. It translates to CASSLFVSGASNYGYTF.